This TCR beta chain stems from a study of B cell selection in AIRE deficiency. On this clone itself: Its antigen is unknown.

Study conclusions and caveats: Roughly a third of healthy-shared Treg TCRbeta sequences appeared in patient Tconv cells. Shared Treg sequences were biased toward short CDR3s with few non-templated nucleotide insertions. Of some 4,000 shared Treg TCRbeta sequences, over 25% were healthy-only, approximately 9% patient-only.

Germline loops: CDR1 MNHNY, CDR2 SVGAGI (reference sequence). The CDR3 covers 15 residues. With 5 bases removed from V and 6 bases from J, the gap between germline ends came to 17 bases. The regulatory T cell sort gate was CD4+CD25hiCD127low/negative. Controls came from healthy donors unrelated to patients. Generated by immunoSEQ multiplex PCR, the TCRdb table keeps only in-frame clones and is missing some. The table lists about 18,000 clones, just over 90% of them singletons. The V and J genes are TRBV6-6 and TRBJ2-4, with D hard to call. The source is a human donor in good health. Source material: CD4+CD25+ Tregs sorted from PBMCs. The CDR3 region has the DNA TGTGCCAGCAGTCCCGGACCATCCATCGGAAACATTCAGTACTTC. The encoded protein is CASSPGPSIGNIQYF.